Presented here are 27 T cell receptor beta chains from one specimen sequenced in a study of regulatory T cells in long-lasting Graves disease. The time point: newly diagnosed GD, antithyroid drugs for less than 3 months. Making the TCR library involved RNA that had been extracted from PBMCs. With iRepertoire HTBI primers and Arm-PCR of CDR3 regions, TCR beta libraries were built. Using its own MiXCR run on the multiplex PCR reads, TCRdb lists one record per CDR3 protein. The table lists some 250,000 distinct CDR3 sequences, approximately 18% of them singletons. These same data were also listed under a study on T cells in Graves' hyperthyroidism and ophthalmopathy.

The material sequenced was peripheral blood mononuclear cells (PBMCs), taken at new diagnosis, from a patient treated with antithyroid drugs. These receptors were taken from a woman aged 25 to 39 with Graves disease.

Turning to this clonotype: Only one base separates this from a far larger clonotype, so it likely reflects a read error. The chain employs TRBV5-1 and TRBJ2-1, with TRBD2 matching over 9 bases. Germline V gene sequence: CDR1 SGHRS, CDR2 YFSETQ. The length of the CDR3 is 15 residues. The CDR3 coding sequence is TGTGCCAGCAGTGAATTGGGCGGGAGGGCCTATGAGCAGTTCTTC. As protein: CASSELGGRAYEQFF.

This clonotype has at least ten counts. This chain links TRBV12-3 or TRBV12-4 with TRBJ1-1; tentative D call: TRBD1 (6 bases). V was clipped by 7 bases and J by 4 bases, with 25 bases between them. The CDR3 totals 17 residues. In DNA form, the CDR3 reads TGTGCCAGCAAAGGGGTCAGGGGTATTTTTTTCGGCACTGAAGCTTTCTTT. It is translated as CASKGVRGIFFGTEAFF.

There are many counts of this clonotype. The chain joins TRBV11-2 to TRBJ2-2, with D tentatively TRBD1 (6 bases). Germline V lookup: CDR1 SGHAT, CDR2 FQNNGV. This CDR3 region has 18 residues. Trimming took 3 bases from V and 0 from J, leaving 17 bases between them. The DNA of the CDR3 is TGTGCCAGCAGCTTTCCCCGGCCTGGGACACCGAACACCGGGGAGCTGTTTTTT. As protein: CASSFPRPGTPNTGELFF.

Ten or more counts support this clonotype. The chain links TRBV18 to TRBJ1-2, with a possible D match to TRBD1 (6 bases). Germline CDR1 KGHSH, CDR2 LQKENI. The CDR3 sequence is 14 residues long. Trimming pared 3 bases from V and 4 bases from J, leaving 12 bases between. CDR3 DNA sequence: TGTGCCAGCTCACCTTCCGGGACACCCTATGGCTACACCTTC. This encodes CASSPSGTPYGYTF.

In its sample, this clonotype was seen many times. The chain is built from TRBV12-5 and TRBJ1-1; D perhaps matches TRBD1 (6 bases). CDR1 LGHNT and CDR2 FRNRAP come from the germline V gene. CDR3 length: 14 amino acids. The V and J ends lost 7 bases and 3 bases respectively, with 15 bases between them. CDR3 sequence: CASAQTGGDTEAFF. CDR3 sequence (DNA): TGTGCTAGTGCCCAGACCGGGGGCGACACTGAAGCTTTCTTT.

This clonotype has at least ten counts. The chain employs TRBV7-2 and TRBJ1-2; D is perhaps TRBD1 (5 bases). Looked up from germline, CDR1 is SGHTA and CDR2 is FQGNSA. The CDR3 covers 16 residues. Trimming removed 1 base at V and 4 bases at J, with 16 bases between. The CDR3 loop reads CASSLGIGRTSYGYTF. CDR3 bases: TGTGCCAGCAGCTTAGGTATAGGGCGGACATCCTATGGCTACACCTTC.

This clonotype was seen at least ten times. This chain links TRBV7-2 with TRBJ2-7, with D possibly being TRBD1 or TRBD2 (5 bases each). The V end was cut by 4 bases, the J end by 6 bases, with 13 bases between. This CDR3 contains 13 residues. The germline CDR1 and CDR2 sequences are SGHTA and FQGNSA. CDR3 loop: CASSSRERGEQYF. DNA for the CDR3: TGTGCCAGCAGCTCCAGGGAGAGAGGCGAGCAGTACTTC.

Ten or more counts support this clonotype. The V call is TRBV3-1, the J call TRBJ1-1; 9 bases agree with TRBD1. V shed 1 base, J shed 1 base, and the junction held 1 base outside the gene matches. The CDR3 extends over 15 amino acids. Germline V CDR1 and CDR2: LGHDT, YNNKEL (reference sequence). In DNA, the CDR3 is TGTGCCAGCAGCCAAGTGGGACAGGGGAACACTGAAGCTTTCTTT. It translates to CASSQVGQGNTEAFF.

This clonotype showed up just a few times. It may be a read error: a sequence one base away is much more abundant. The rearrangement links TRBV7-8 to TRBJ1-1, with 8 positions matching TRBD1. The germline gives CDR1 SGHVS, CDR2 FQNEAQ. The length of the CDR3 is 16 residues. Trimming took 7 bases from V and 1 from J; bases not matched to a gene: 11. DNA of the CDR3: TGTGCCAGCAACTTCGGACAGGGATTGGGGAACACTGAAGCTTTCTTT. Its protein product is CASNFGQGLGNTEAFF.

In this sample, this clonotype turned up a few times. The chain recombines TRBV9 with TRBJ2-2; 7 nucleotides match TRBD1. This CDR3 has 14 residues. Germline CDR1 is SGDLS and CDR2 is YYNGEE. With V trimmed by 7 bases and J by 6 bases, 9 bases remained unmatched. CDR3 loop: CASGKTGLPGELFF. The CDR3 nucleotides read TGTGCCAGCGGTAAGACAGGGCTCCCCGGGGAGCTGTTTTTT.

This clonotype has a single count. Since a much larger clone is just one base distant, this may be a read error. J is TRBJ2-1 and V is TRBV11-1, with 10 bases fitting TRBD2. CDR1 and CDR2 from the germline V gene are SGHAT and FQDESV (reference sequence). This CDR3 is 15 amino acids long. DNA of the CDR3: TGTGCCACCAGCACCGCTAGCGGGGGTGTAGATGAGCAGTTCTTC. This gives the protein CATSTASGGVDEQFF.

This clonotype was seen at least ten times. This rearrangement joins TRBV12-3 or TRBV12-4 to TRBJ2-7; D gene ambiguous. This CDR3 spans 16 amino acids. The germline V and J ends were trimmed by 5 bases and 2 bases, with 19 bases remaining between them. CDR3 amino acids: CASSPSATRATYEQYF. CDR3 sequence (DNA): TGTGCCAGCAGTCCTTCGGCGACACGAGCAACCTACGAGCAGTACTTC.

This clonotype was recorded many times. The chain combines TRBV7-8 with TRBJ2-3; D is possibly TRBD2 (5 bases). Between the trimmed V and J ends, which lost 4 bases and 4 bases, there was a span of 18 bases. The CDR3 length is 16 residues. The germline V gene encodes CDR1 SGHVS and CDR2 FQNEAQ. Here the CDR3 reads CASSWLGRRSADTQYF. In nucleotides, the CDR3 is TGTGCCAGCAGCTGGCTAGGACGTCGTAGCGCAGATACGCAGTATTTT.

At least ten counts were recorded for this clonotype. In nucleotides, the CDR3 is TGTGCCAGCAGCTTAATGTCGGCAGGGGGTGGCTACACCTTC. Protein sequence: CASSLMSAGGGYTF. The chain recombines TRBV7-9 with TRBJ1-2; TRBD1 agrees at 7 bases. The germline gives CDR1 SEHNR, CDR2 FQNEAQ (reference sequence). Trimming removed 2 bases from V and 7 bases from J; junction bases left unmatched: 7. The CDR3 is 14 amino acids.

V is TRBV10-3 and J is TRBJ2-1; D is unresolved. The CDR3 consists of 11 residues. V lost 3 bases and J lost 10, with 7 bases in between. Germline V gene sequence: CDR1 ENHRY, CDR2 SYGVKD. This chain's CDR3 is CAISETWEQFF. CDR3 sequence (DNA): TGTGCCATCAGTGAAACGTGGGAGCAGTTCTTC.

This chain links TRBV7-9 with TRBJ1-4; 9 nucleotides match TRBD1. The CDR3 runs to 16 residues. The germline CDR1 and CDR2 sequences are SEHNR and FQNEAQ (reference sequence). Trimming at V came to 0 bases and at J to 5 bases, leaving 4 bases not matched to a gene. CDR3 amino acids: CASSLAAGTGNEKLFF. CDR3 DNA sequence: TGTGCCAGCAGCTTAGCGGCCGGGACAGGGAATGAAAAACTGTTTTTT.

Many counts were recorded for this clonotype. The rearrangement joins TRBV19 to TRBJ1-2; the D gene is possibly TRBD1 (6 bases). Germline V gives CDR1 LNHDA, CDR2 SQIVND (reference sequence). This CDR3 contains 13 residues. V lost 7 bases and J 6 bases, leaving 15 bases between the germline ends. CDR3: CASTSTGIDGYTF. For the CDR3, the DNA is TGTGCCAGTACGTCGACAGGAATCGATGGCTACACCTTC. The complete variable domain, with remaining parts taken from reference TRBV19 and TRBJ1-2, reads DGGITQSPKYLFRKEGQNVTLSCEQNLNHDAMYWYRQDPGQGLRLIYYSQIVNDFQKGDIAEGYSVSREKKESFPLTVTSAQKNPTAFYLCASTSTGIDGYTFGSGTRLTVV.

Worth noting for this clonotype: A clone one base away is much larger, so this may be a read error. The CDR3 ends on some other residue instead of the conserved phenylalanine or tryptophan, so this is likely a read error. The V gene is TRBV20-1, the J gene TRBJ2-3; tentatively, D is TRBD1 or TRBD2 (5 bases each). CDR3 length equals 13 residues. V was shortened by 5 bases and J by 0 bases, with 9 bases between the two germline ends. Germline CDR1 is DFQATT and CDR2 is SNEGSKA (reference sequence). CDR3 in amino acids: CSAPGPSTDTQYL. CDR3 nucleotides: TGCAGTGCTCCGGGACCGAGCACAGATACGCAGTATCTT.

The chain carries TRBV18 and TRBJ1-3, with TRBD1 identical over 9 bases. The CDR3 consists of 17 residues. The germline gives CDR1 KGHSH, CDR2 LQKENI. The V and J ends lost 1 base and 1 base, in that order; junction bases with no gene match: 5. This CDR3 reads CASSPRRQGVSGNTIYF. The DNA of the CDR3 is TGTGCCAGCTCACCACGAAGACAGGGGGTTTCTGGAAACACCATATATTTT.

This clonotype came up many times. The genes are TRBV7-9 and TRBJ1-1; 10 nucleotides align to TRBD1. Trimming at V came to 1 base and at J to 0 bases, leaving 5 bases not matched to a gene. Germline CDR1 and CDR2: SEHNR and FQNEAQ (reference sequence). The CDR3 is 17 amino acids. This CDR3 is CASSLVGDRGMNTEAFF. Written as DNA, the CDR3 is TGTGCCAGCAGCTTAGTTGGGGACAGGGGAATGAACACTGAAGCTTTCTTT.

This clonotype was counted many times. The chain uses TRBV6-1 and TRBJ1-2; the D is unclear. V shed 7 bases and J shed 2 bases, with 14 bases lying between them. Looked up from germline, CDR1 is MNHNS and CDR2 is SASEGT. This CDR3 spans 14 amino acids. Here the CDR3 DNA reads TGTGCCAGCACCCGAGACCGCCACAACTATGGCTACACCTTC. The encoded protein is CASTRDRHNYGYTF.

This clonotype was seen at least ten times. The chain carries TRBV10-3 and TRBJ2-3, with D perhaps matching TRBD2 (6 bases). Germline V gene sequence: CDR1 ENHRY, CDR2 SYGVKD. The CDR3 loop spans 18 amino acids. V gave up 2 bases and J gave up 4 bases, with 22 bases separating them. The CDR3 is CAISETPPRDLSADTQYF. Here the CDR3 DNA reads TGTGCCATCAGTGAGACACCACCTAGGGACTTGAGTGCAGATACGCAGTATTTT.

Details on this clonotype: The junction shows a germline mismatch at one end, possibly a read error. The rearrangement uses TRBV6-2 or TRBV6-3 and TRBJ2-7, with D tentatively TRBD2 (5 bases). CDR3 length: 15 residues. Germline CDR1 MNHEY, CDR2 SVGEGT. The CDR3 DNA sequence: TGTGCCGGCAGTTACGGGGTTGTTGGGGACTACGAGCAGTACTTC. This gives the protein CAGSYGVVGDYEQYF.

This clonotype came up a few times. A single base separates this from a much larger clone, so it may be a read error. The rearrangement joins TRBV7-9 to TRBJ1-4; D is possibly TRBD1 (6 bases). CDR1 and CDR2 (germline): SEHNR, FQNEAQ (reference sequence). This CDR3 has 15 residues. V was pared by 3 bases and J by 4 bases, with 12 bases between. CDR3 nucleotide sequence: TGTGCCAGCAGCTTTTCGGAGGGACATAATGAAAAACTGTTTTTT. This encodes CASSFSEGHNEKLFF.

V is TRBV20-1 and J is TRBJ2-1; 7 positions match TRBD2. Germline-derived CDR1 and CDR2 are DFQATT and SNEGSKA (reference sequence). The V gene end was trimmed by 5 bases and the J gene end by 2 bases; junction bases not matched to a gene: 6. This CDR3 spans 14 amino acids. CDR3 DNA sequence: TGCAGTGCTGGGGGGGGGACCGCCTACAATGAGCAGTTCTTC. It translates to CSAGGGTAYNEQFF.

This clonotype was recorded many times. V usage is TRBV9 and J usage is TRBJ2-1; 10 bases are a match to TRBD1. Germline V gene lookup returns CDR1 SGDLS and CDR2 YYNGEE. Germline trimming cut 0 bases from V and 5 bases from J; bases unmatched to any gene: 5. CDR3 length equals 16 residues. CDR3 in amino acids: CASSVGGQGVNNEQFF. In DNA form, the CDR3 reads TGTGCCAGCAGCGTAGGTGGACAGGGGGTAAACAATGAGCAGTTCTTC.

This clonotype was observed many times. The chain employs TRBV5-1 and TRBJ2-4; D gene ambiguous. CDR1 and CDR2 (germline): SGHRS, YFSETQ. Trimming removed 1 base at V and 2 bases at J, with 7 bases between. The CDR3 is 14 residues long. CDR3 DNA sequence: TGCGCCAGCAGCTTGAGCCCTTCCAAAAACATTCAGTACTTC. It encodes CASSLSPSKNIQYF.